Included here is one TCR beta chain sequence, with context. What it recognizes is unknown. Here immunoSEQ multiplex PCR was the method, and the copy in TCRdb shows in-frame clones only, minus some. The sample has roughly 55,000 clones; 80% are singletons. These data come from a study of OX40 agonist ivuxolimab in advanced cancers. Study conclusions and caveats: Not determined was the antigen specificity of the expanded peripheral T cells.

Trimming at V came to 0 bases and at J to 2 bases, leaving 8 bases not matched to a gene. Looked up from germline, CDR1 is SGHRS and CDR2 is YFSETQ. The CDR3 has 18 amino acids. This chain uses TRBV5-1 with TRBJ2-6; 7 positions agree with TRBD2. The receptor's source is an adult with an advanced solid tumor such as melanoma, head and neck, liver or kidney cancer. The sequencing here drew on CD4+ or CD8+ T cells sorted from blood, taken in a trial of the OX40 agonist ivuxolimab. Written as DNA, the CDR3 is TGCGCCAGCAGCTTGGATGTCGGGGGAGGGGCTGGGGCCAACGTCCTGACTTTC. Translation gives CASSLDVGGGAGANVLTF.